The rows below give T cell receptor beta chains drawn from one sample of a study of cytomegalovirus exposure and HLA in healthy donors. The method was immunoSEQ multiplex PCR; TCRdb's version includes in-frame clones alone and lacks a portion of them. The table records more than 90,000 clones, 65% to 85% of them present only once. Input material: PBMCs. Receptor source: a man between 50 and 59 years old in good health and CMV-seronegative. The CDR3 runs from the conserved cysteine through the conserved F or W. Fields, in order: clone size, V gene, D gene, J gene, CDR3 protein, CDR3 DNA. D genes are given only for firm matches. Only some rows state a clone size, as once, few, many or a class for expanded clones.

once	TRBV9	TRBD1	TRBJ2-5	CASSPRDREETQYF	TGTGCCAGCAGCCCCCGGGACAGGGAAGAGACCCAGTACTTC
.	TRBV28	.	TRBJ2-3	CASRSGLYRVTDTQYF	TGTGCCAGCAGGTCAGGATTATACAGGGTAACAGATACGCAGTATTTT
.	TRBV5-4	.	TRBJ2-5	CASSYPGEETQYF	TGTGCCAGCAGCTATCCCGGGGAAGAGACCCAGTACTTC
.	TRBV11-1	.	TRBJ1-1	CASSSSPGTEAFF	TGTGCCAGCAGCTCGTCTCCGGGAACTGAAGCTTTCTTT
.	TRBV5-1	TRBD2	TRBJ2-1	CASSFEPTSGYNEQFF	TGCGCCAGCAGCTTCGAGCCGACTAGCGGTTACAATGAGCAGTTCTTC
few	TRBV18	.	TRBJ2-7	CASSPTGVLSYEQYF	TGTGCCAGCTCACCAACCGGGGTCCTCTCCTACGAGCAGTACTTC
once	TRBV20-1	.	TRBJ1-6	CSVSRDSPLHF	TGCAGTGTGTCCAGGGATTCACCCCTCCACTTT
.	TRBV28	TRBD1	TRBJ1-2	CASSSTGGVHGYGYTF	TGTGCCAGCAGTTCAACAGGGGGCGTCCATGGGTATGGCTACACCTTC
.	TRBV28	TRBD2	TRBJ2-1	CASTSGGGSYNEQFF	TGTGCCAGCACCTCCGGCGGGGGTTCCTACAATGAGCAGTTCTTC
.	TRBV7-6	TRBD1	TRBJ1-1	CASSLGIRTGGMNTEAFF	TGTGCCAGCAGCCTAGGGATCCGGACAGGCGGAATGAACACTGAAGCTTTCTTT
few	TRBV10-3	TRBD1	TRBJ2-5	CAISERGRETQYF	TGTGCCATCAGTGAGAGGGGGCGAGAGACCCAGTACTTC
.	TRBV7-9	TRBD1	TRBJ2-3	CASSLVQGATDTQYF	TGTGCCAGCAGCTTAGTACAGGGGGCCACAGATACGCAGTATTTT
.	TRBV19	TRBD1	TRBJ1-5	CASSSRGTGWDQPQHF	TGTGCCAGTAGTTCCCGGGGGACAGGATGGGATCAGCCCCAGCATTTT
.	TRBV19	.	TRBJ2-3	CASSPWSAALGDTQYF	TGTGCCAGTAGTCCATGGTCAGCGGCCCTCGGAGATACGCAGTATTTT
.	TRBV5-1	.	TRBJ2-7	CASSLQGVGTRLPYEQYF	TGCGCCAGCAGCTTGCAGGGGGTGGGGACTAGGCTCCCCTACGAGCAGTACTTC
once	TRBV13	.	TRBJ2-5	CASSLVGDRYRGQETQYF	TGTGCCAGCAGCTTAGTAGGTGACAGATATAGGGGCCAAGAGACCCAGTACTTC
.	TRBV5-6	TRBD2	TRBJ2-1	CASSRTSEWNEQFF	TGTGCCAGCAGTAGGACTAGCGAGTGGAATGAGCAGTTCTTC
.	TRBV19	.	TRBJ2-2	CASSTTGSTGELFF	TGTGCCAGTAGTACCACGGGTAGCACCGGGGAGCTGTTTTTT
.	TRBV7-2	.	TRBJ1-5	CASSVSGGNQPQHF	TGTGCCAGCAGCGTATCAGGGGGCAATCAGCCCCAGCATTTT
.	TRBV7-8	TRBD2	TRBJ2-3	CASSSLSSGSTDTQYF	TGTGCCAGCAGCTCCCTTTCTAGCGGGAGCACAGATACGCAGTATTTT
.	TRBV5-8	.	TRBJ2-2	CASSAGIFFPGELFF	TGTGCCAGCAGCGCCGGGATTTTTTTTCCCGGGGAGCTGTTTTTT
.	TRBV27	.	TRBJ2-3	CASSWRITDTQYF	TGTGCCAGCAGTTGGAGGATCACAGATACGCAGTATTTT
.	TRBV5-1	TRBD1	TRBJ2-1	CASSPLAGRGNEQFF	TGCGCCAGCAGCCCCCTCGCGGGCAGGGGGAATGAGCAGTTCTTC
.	TRBV28	TRBD2	TRBJ2-3	CASPSTSGRATDTQYF	TGTGCCAGCCCGTCGACTAGCGGGAGGGCCACAGATACGCAGTATTTT
.	TRBV7-2	.	TRBJ2-5	CASSPTVGYRETQYF	TGTGCCAGCAGCCCCACGGTGGGCTACCGAGAGACCCAGTACTTC
.	TRBV7-9	.	TRBJ2-7	CASSPAGEQYF	TGTGCCAGCAGCCCCGCGGGCGAGCAGTACTTC
.	TRBV27	TRBD2	TRBJ2-7	CASSLLAAGGQMYF	TGTGCCAGCAGTTTATTAGCGGCGGGAGGGCAGATGTACTTC
.	TRBV11-1	.	TRBJ2-1	CASTRGTSMDNEQFF	TGTGCCAGCACCCGAGGAACTTCCATGGACAATGAGCAGTTCTTC
.	TRBV6-5	TRBD1	TRBJ2-1	CASSYSTGGNEQFF	TGTGCCAGCAGTTACTCGACAGGGGGCAATGAGCAGTTCTTC
.	TRBV9	.	TRBJ2-5	CASSADSTSETQYF	TGTGCCAGCAGCGCAGACTCGACTTCAGAGACCCAGTACTTC
.	TRBV5-4	.	TRBJ2-5	CASSVRETQYF	TGTGCCAGCAGCGTGAGAGAGACCCAGTACTTC
.	TRBV5-1	TRBD1	TRBJ2-1	CASSGDREQFF	TGCGCCAGCAGCGGGGACAGGGAGCAGTTCTTC
once	TRBV7-9	TRBD2	TRBJ2-4	CASSSGLAGRGNIQYF	TGTGCCAGCAGCTCGGGACTAGCGGGGAGGGGAAACATTCAGTACTTC
.	TRBV10-3	TRBD2	TRBJ2-1	CAVSSGRALTDEQFF	TGTGCCGTGTCTAGCGGGAGGGCCTTAACCGATGAGCAGTTCTTC
.	TRBV7-2	TRBD1	TRBJ2-7	CASSLEGAGTPYEQYF	TGTGCCAGCAGCTTAGAGGGGGCCGGGACCCCCTACGAGCAGTACTTC
.	TRBV5-1	TRBD2	TRBJ2-5	CASSLGLAGVLVETQYF	TGCGCCAGCAGCTTGGGCCTAGCGGGAGTTCTTGTGGAGACCCAGTACTTC
.	TRBV27	TRBD1	TRBJ1-1	CASHRSQGLSTEAFF	TGTGCCAGTCACAGATCACAGGGGTTGAGCACTGAAGCTTTCTTT
once	TRBV28	.	TRBJ1-1	CASSFGQRNTEAFF	TGTGCCAGCAGTTTCGGACAGAGGAACACTGAAGCTTTCTTT
.	TRBV12-5	TRBD2	TRBJ2-3	CASGLGTSGTTDTQYF	TGTGCTAGTGGTTTGGGGACTAGCGGTACCACAGATACGCAGTATTTT
.	TRBV6-5	TRBD2	TRBJ2-1	CASSYIAGRRVNEQFF	TGTGCCAGCAGTTACATAGCGGGGAGGAGGGTCAATGAGCAGTTCTTC
.	TRBV29-1	.	TRBJ2-7	CSVEQAGYEQYF	TGCAGCGTTGAACAAGCAGGGTACGAGCAGTACTTC
.	TRBV18	TRBD1	TRBJ2-5	CASSPPGTGGAETQYF	TGTGCCAGCTCACCACCGGGGACAGGGGGCGCAGAGACCCAGTACTTC
.	TRBV9	.	TRBJ2-2	CASSDTNTGELFF	TGTGCCAGCAGCGACACGAACACCGGGGAGCTGTTTTTT
.	TRBV19	.	TRBJ1-5	CASSIFREDSNQPQHF	TGTGCCAGTAGTATCTTCAGGGAGGATAGCAATCAGCCCCAGCATTTT
.	TRBV4-3	TRBD2	TRBJ2-1	CASSQDPPGGSSYNEQFF	TGCGCCAGCAGCCAAGATCCCCCGGGAGGGAGCTCCTACAATGAGCAGTTCTTC
.	TRBV28	TRBD1	TRBJ1-2	CASSPWDRENGYTF	TGTGCCAGCAGCCCCTGGGACAGGGAAAATGGCTACACCTTC